The rows below give T cell receptor beta chains drawn from one sample of a study of cytomegalovirus exposure and HLA in healthy donors. Assay: immunoSEQ multiplex PCR; the TCRdb copy retains only in-frame clones and omits some. This sample has roughly 98,000 clones, with around 68% found just once. The specimen sequenced was PBMCs. All receptors derive from a man aged 45-65 years in good health and CMV-seronegative. The CDR3 runs from the conserved cysteine through the conserved F or W.

>TRBJ1-5|TRBV19
CASRSRGNDQPQHF
>TRBJ2-5|TRBV5-8
CASSSRQALGLTQYF
>TRBJ2-1|TRBV19
CASRVRGLTNEQFF
>TRBJ2-7|TRBV5-1
CASSYRDRSGEQYF
>TRBJ1-2|TRBV4-1
CASSQVGGRILGYTF
>TRBJ2-7|TRBV5-1
CASSLGGQGASYEQYF
>TRBJ1-5|TRBV2
CASNAGSAQPQHF
>TRBJ1-5|TRBV2
CASSTDPNYQPQHF
>TRBJ1-6|TRBV9
CASSAGDSSSYNSPLHF
>TRBJ1-2|TRBV5-5
CASSYNRVKGYTF
>TRBJ2-3|TRBV28
CASSTQGAPHATQYF
>TRBJ1-6|TRBV7-9
CASSLEQGNSPLHF
>TRBJ2-2|TRBV10-3
CAIRPAGLSLFTGELFF
>TRBJ2-1|TRBV5-4
CASSLSRFSGDQQFF
>TRBJ1-3|TRBV27
CASSRQGFSGNTIYF
>TRBJ2-7|TRBV28
CASSLSLTTARVSYEQYF